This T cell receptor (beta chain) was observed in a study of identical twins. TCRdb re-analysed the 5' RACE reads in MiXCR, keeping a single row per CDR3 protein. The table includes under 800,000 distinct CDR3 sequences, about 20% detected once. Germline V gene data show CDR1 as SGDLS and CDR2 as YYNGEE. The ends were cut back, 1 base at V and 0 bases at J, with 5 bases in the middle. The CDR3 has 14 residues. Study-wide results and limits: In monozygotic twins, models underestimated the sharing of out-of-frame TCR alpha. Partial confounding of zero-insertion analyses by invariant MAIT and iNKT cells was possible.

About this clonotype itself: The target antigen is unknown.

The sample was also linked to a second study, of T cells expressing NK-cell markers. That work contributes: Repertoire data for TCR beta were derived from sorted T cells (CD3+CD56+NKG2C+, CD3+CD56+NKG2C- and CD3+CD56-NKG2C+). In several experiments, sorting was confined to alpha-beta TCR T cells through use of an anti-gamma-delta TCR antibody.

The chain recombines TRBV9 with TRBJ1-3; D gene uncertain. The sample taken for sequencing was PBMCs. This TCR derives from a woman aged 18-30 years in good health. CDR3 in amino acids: CASSVQPSGNTIYF. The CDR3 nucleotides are TGTGCCAGCAGCGTACAGCCCTCTGGAAACACCATATATTTT.